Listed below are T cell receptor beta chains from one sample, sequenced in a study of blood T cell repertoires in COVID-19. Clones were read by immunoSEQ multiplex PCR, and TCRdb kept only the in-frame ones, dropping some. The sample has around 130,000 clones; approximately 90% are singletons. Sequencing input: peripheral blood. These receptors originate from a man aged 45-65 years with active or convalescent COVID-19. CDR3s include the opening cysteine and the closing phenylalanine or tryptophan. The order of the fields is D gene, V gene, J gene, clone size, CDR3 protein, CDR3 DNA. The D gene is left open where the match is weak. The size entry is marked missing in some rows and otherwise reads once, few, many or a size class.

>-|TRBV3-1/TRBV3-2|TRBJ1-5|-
CASSQWGQGQPQHF
TGTGCCAGCAGCCAATGGGGGCAGGGACAGCCCCAGCATTTT
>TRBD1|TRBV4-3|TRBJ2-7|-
CASSPGTGGSYEQYF
TGCGCCAGCAGCCCTGGGACAGGGGGATCCTACGAGCAGTACTTC
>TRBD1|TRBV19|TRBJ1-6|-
CASSIRIQTGGDNSPLHF
TGTGCCAGTAGTATACGCATCCAGACAGGGGGCGATAATTCACCCCTCCACTTT
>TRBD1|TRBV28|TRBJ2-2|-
CASSFTGTGNTGELFF
TGTGCCAGCAGTTTTACCGGGACAGGCAACACCGGGGAGCTGTTTTTT
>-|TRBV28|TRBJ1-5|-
CASSFAAGNQPQHF
TGTGCCAGCAGTTTTGCGGCAGGCAATCAGCCCCAGCATTTT
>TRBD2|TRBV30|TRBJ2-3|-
CACFPGLAGIGTDTQYF
TGTGCCTGCTTTCCGGGACTAGCGGGAATCGGCACAGATACGCAGTATTTT
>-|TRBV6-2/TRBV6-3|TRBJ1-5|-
CASSSGGRTQHF
TGTGCCAGCAGTTCAGGAGGCAGAACCCAGCATTTT
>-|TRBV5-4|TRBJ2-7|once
CASSLTGNEQYF
TGTGCCAGCAGCTTGACAGGGAACGAGCAGTACTTC
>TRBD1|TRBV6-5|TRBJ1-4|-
CASSRAGTGNEKLFF
TGTGCCAGCAGTCGGGCCGGGACAGGCAATGAAAAACTGTTTTTT
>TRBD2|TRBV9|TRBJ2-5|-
CASSVRRGETQYF
TGTGCCAGCAGCGTTAGGCGGGGGGAGACCCAGTACTTC
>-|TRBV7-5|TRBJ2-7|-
CVRSPLTGSLRLEQYF
TGTGTCAGAAGCCCCCTGACCGGGTCACTCCGTCTCGAGCAGTACTTC
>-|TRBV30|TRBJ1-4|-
CAWSGPQGNHNEKLFF
TGTGCCTGGAGCGGACCACAGGGAAACCATAATGAAAAACTGTTTTTT
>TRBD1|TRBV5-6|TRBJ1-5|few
CASSQGGSWSNQPQHF
TGTGCCAGCAGCCAGGGGGGTTCGTGGAGCAATCAGCCCCAGCATTTT
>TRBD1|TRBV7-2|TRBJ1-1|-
CASSVRGLTEAFF
TGTGCCAGCAGCGTCAGGGGGCTCACTGAAGCTTTCTTT
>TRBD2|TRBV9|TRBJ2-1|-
CASSEREGLDEQFF
TGTGCCAGCAGCGAACGGGAGGGCCTCGATGAGCAGTTCTTC
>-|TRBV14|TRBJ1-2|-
CASSQDLTYGYTF
TGTGCCAGCAGCCAAGACCTAACTTATGGCTACACCTTC
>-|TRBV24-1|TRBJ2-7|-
CATSSRDNSYEQYF
TGTGCCACCAGTTCCAGGGATAATTCCTACGAGCAGTACTTC
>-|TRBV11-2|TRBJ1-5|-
CASSLAGPLQPQHF
TGTGCCAGCAGCTTAGCAGGGCCCCTCCAGCCCCAGCATTTT
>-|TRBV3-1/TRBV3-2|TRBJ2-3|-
CASSQVAGSTDTQYF
TGTGCCAGCAGCCAAGTGGCGGGGAGCACAGATACGCAGTATTTT
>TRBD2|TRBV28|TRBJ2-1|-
CASSFQGALTSGPSYNEQFF
TGTGCCAGCAGTTTTCAGGGCGCACTGACTAGCGGGCCCTCCTACAATGAGCAGTTCTTC
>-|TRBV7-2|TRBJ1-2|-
CASSLEQNYGYTF
TGTGCCAGCAGCTTAGAACAGAACTATGGCTACACCTTC
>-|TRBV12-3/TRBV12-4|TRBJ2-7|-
CASSLREQYF
TGTGCCAGCAGTTTGAGGGAGCAGTACTTC
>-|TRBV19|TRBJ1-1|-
CASSSPRGPGWTEAFF
TGTGCCAGTAGTTCTCCCCGGGGTCCGGGGTGGACTGAAGCTTTCTTT
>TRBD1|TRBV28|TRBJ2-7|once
CASTTIWDSRYEQYF
TGTGCCAGCACTACCATCTGGGACAGCCGCTACGAGCAGTACTTC
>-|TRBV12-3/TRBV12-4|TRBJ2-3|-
CASSLVGTDTQYF
TGTGCCAGCAGTTTAGTCGGCACAGATACGCAGTATTTT
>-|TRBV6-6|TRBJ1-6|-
CASRLQGGYSPLHF
TGTGCCAGCAGATTACAGGGTGGTTATTCACCCCTCCACTTT
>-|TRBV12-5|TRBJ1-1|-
CASGLDAQGNTEAFF
TGTGCTAGTGGTTTGGACGCTCAGGGAAACACTGAAGCTTTCTTT
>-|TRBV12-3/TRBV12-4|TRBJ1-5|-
CASSRVSNQPQHF
TGTGCCTCGTCGAGGGTTAGCAATCAGCCCCAGCATTTT
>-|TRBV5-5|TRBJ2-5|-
CASSFGTGFGQETQYF
TGTGCCAGCAGCTTCGGAACGGGGTTTGGGCAAGAGACCCAGTACTTC
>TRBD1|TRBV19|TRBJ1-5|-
CASSTKTGPNQPQHF
TGTGCCAGTAGTACAAAGACAGGGCCCAATCAGCCCCAGCATTTT
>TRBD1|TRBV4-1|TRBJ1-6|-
CASSQEGTGGSSPLHF
TGCGCCAGCAGCCAAGAGGGGACAGGGGGTAGTTCACCCCTCCACTTT
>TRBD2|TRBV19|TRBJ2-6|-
CASMTSGGAPNVLTF
TGTGCCAGTATGACTAGCGGGGGGGCGCCCAACGTCCTGACTTTC
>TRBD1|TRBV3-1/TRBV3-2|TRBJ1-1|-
CASSRGTGKDEAFF
TGTGCCAGCAGCCGAGGGACAGGGAAAGATGAAGCTTTCTTT
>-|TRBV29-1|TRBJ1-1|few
CSVGGAEAFF
TGCAGCGTTGGGGGCGCTGAAGCTTTCTTT
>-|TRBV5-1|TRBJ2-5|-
CASSTTKEETQYF
TGCGCCAGCAGCACGACAAAGGAAGAGACCCAGTACTTC
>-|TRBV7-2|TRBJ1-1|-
CASSLGWQNTEAFF
TGTGCCAGCAGCTTAGGATGGCAGAACACTGAAGCTTTCTTT
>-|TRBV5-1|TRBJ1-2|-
CASSPSPQFYGYTF
TGCGCCAGCAGCCCAAGTCCACAGTTCTATGGCTACACCTTC
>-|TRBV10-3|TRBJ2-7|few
CAISEGRQAYEQYF
TGTGCCATCAGTGAGGGTAGACAGGCCTACGAGCAGTACTTC
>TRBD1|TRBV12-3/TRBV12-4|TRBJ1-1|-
CASRDRGLGEAFF
TGTGCCAGCAGGGACAGGGGGTTGGGTGAAGCTTTCTTT
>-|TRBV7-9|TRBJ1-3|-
CASSPRVSSGNTIYF
TGTGCCAGCAGCCCCAGGGTCAGCTCTGGAAACACCATATATTTT
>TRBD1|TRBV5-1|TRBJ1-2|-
CASSADGGTGYGYTF
TGCGCCAGCAGCGCTGATGGGGGGACAGGCTATGGCTACACCTTC
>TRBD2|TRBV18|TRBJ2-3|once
CASSPSGTSGSTQYF
TGTGCCAGCTCACCTTCCGGGACTAGCGGGAGTACGCAGTATTTT
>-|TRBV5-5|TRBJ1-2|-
CASSSPGWQGGYTF
TGTGCCAGCAGCTCGCCAGGGTGGCAAGGGGGCTACACCTTC
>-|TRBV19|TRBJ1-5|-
CASSNHVGGQGQPQHF
TGTGCCAGTAGTAACCACGTGGGAGGGCAGGGCCAGCCCCAGCATTTT
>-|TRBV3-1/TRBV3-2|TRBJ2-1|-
CASSQPYATGTNNEQFF
TGTGCCAGCAGCCAACCTTATGCGACAGGAACTAACAATGAGCAGTTCTTC
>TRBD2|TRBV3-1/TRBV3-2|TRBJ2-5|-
CASSQDRFSGQETQYF
TGTGCCAGCAGCCAAGATCGGTTTAGCGGGCAAGAGACCCAGTACTTC
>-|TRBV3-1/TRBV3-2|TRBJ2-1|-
CASSHSPGSNEQFF
TGTGCCAGCAGCCATTCCCCAGGGTCTAATGAGCAGTTCTTC
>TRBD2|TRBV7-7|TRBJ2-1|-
CASSISPPAGANEQFF
TGTGCCAGCAGCATTAGCCCCCCAGCGGGGGCCAATGAGCAGTTCTTC